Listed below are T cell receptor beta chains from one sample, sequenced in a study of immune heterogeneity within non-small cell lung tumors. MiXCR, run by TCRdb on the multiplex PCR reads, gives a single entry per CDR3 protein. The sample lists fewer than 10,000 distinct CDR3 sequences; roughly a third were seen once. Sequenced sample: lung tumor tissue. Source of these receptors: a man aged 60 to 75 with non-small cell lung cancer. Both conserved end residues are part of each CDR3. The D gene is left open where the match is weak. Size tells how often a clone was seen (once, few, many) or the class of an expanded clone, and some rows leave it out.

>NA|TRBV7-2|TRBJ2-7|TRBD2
CASSRPGTTTYEQYF
TGTGCCAGCAGCCGGCCCGGGACTACCACCTACGAGCAGTACTTC
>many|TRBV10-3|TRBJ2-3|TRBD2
CAIRRSSGRADTQYF
TGTGCCATCAGGCGATCTAGCGGGAGGGCAGATACGCAGTATTTT
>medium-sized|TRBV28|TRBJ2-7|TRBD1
CASVPTGAYEQYF
TGTGCCAGCGTCCCAACAGGGGCCTACGAGCAGTACTTC
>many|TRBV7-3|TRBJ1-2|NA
CASSLTAGSYGYTF
TGTGCCAGCAGCTTAACTGCAGGGAGCTATGGCTACACCTTC
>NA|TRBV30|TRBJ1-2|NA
CAWMGQTF
TGTGCCTGGATGGGTCAGACCTTC
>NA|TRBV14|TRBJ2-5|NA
CASSQDRTVQRTQYF
TGTGCCAGCAGCCAAGATCGGACTGTACAACGGACCCAGTACTTC
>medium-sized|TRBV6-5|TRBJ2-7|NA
CASSYHGGGYEQYF
TGTGCCAGCAGTTACCATGGGGGTGGCTACGAGCAGTACTTC
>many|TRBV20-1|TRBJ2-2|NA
CSATDGFNGELFF
TGCAGTGCCACAGACGGCTTTAACGGGGAGCTGTTTTTT
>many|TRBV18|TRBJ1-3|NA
CASSPPSRSGNTIYF
TGTGCCAGCTCACCACCGAGCAGGTCTGGAAACACCATATATTTT
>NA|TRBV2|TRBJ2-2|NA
CASSYSSALGELFF
TGTGCCAGCAGTTACTCTAGCGCACTCGGGGAGCTGTTTTTT
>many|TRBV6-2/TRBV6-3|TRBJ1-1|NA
CASSYSQGNTEAFF
TGTGCCAGCAGTTACTCGCAGGGGAACACTGAAGCTTTCTTT
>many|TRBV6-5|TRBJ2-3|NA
CASSYSELSRDLLF
TGTGCCAGCAGTTACTCGGAGTTATCCCGGGACCTATTATTT
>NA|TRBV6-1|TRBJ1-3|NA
CASRTDRIGNTIYF
TGTGCCAGCAGAACGGACAGAATTGGAAACACCATATATTTT
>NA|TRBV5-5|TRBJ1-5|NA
CASSLAINQPQHF
TGTGCCAGCAGCTTGGCTATCAATCAGCCCCAGCATTTT
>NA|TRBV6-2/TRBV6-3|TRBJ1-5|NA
CASSYSRIPQHF
TGTGCCAGCAGTTACTCGAGGATCCCCCAGCATTTT
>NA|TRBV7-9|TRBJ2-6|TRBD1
CASSHRTGGAASGANVLTF
TGTGCCAGCAGCCACAGGACAGGGGGCGCGGCGTCTGGGGCCAACGTCCTGACTTTC
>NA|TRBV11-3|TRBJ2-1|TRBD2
CASSVGLAGRNEQFF
TGTGCCAGCAGCGTGGGACTAGCGGGGCGGAATGAGCAGTTCTTC
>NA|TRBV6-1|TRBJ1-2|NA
CASARFGEGGGYTF
TGTGCCAGCGCCCGTTTCGGGGAAGGAGGTGGCTACACCTTC
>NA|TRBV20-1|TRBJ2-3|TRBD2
CSARVISGGTDTQYF
TGCAGTGCTAGAGTTATTAGCGGGGGCACAGATACGCAGTATTTT
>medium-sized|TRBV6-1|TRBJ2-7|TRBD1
CASSLWDSTYEQYF
TGTGCCAGCAGTCTATGGGACAGTACCTACGAGCAGTACTTC
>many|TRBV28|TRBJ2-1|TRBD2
CASSFTSGSHNEQFF
TGTGCCAGCAGTTTTACTAGCGGGAGCCACAATGAGCAGTTCTTC
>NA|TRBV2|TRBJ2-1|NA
CASSFEAGSFYNEQFF
TGTGCCAGCAGTTTCGAGGCCGGGTCGTTTTACAATGAGCAGTTCTTC
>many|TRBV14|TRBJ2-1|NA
CASSQFMSYEQFF
TGTGCCAGCAGCCAATTCATGTCGTATGAGCAGTTCTTC
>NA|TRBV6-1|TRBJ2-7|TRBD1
CASREPGQGVRYEQYF
TGTGCCAGCAGGGAGCCGGGACAGGGGGTGAGGTACGAGCAGTACTTC
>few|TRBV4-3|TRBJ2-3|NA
CASSQDIAAGNTDTQYF
TGCGCCAGCAGCCAAGATATCGCGGCGGGGAACACAGATACGCAGTATTTT
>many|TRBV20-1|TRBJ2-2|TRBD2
CSAGPPSTSGRAQGTGELFF
TGCAGTGCTGGCCCCCCCTCGACTAGCGGGAGGGCCCAGGGCACCGGGGAGCTGTTTTTT
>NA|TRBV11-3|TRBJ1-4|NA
CASSFFQNEKLFF
TGTGCCAGCAGCTTTTTTCAGAATGAAAAACTGTTTTTT
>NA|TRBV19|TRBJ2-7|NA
CASSTWDSDEQYF
TGTGCCAGTAGCACCTGGGACTCCGACGAGCAGTACTTC
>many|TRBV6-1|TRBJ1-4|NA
CASSPITALGTVGKLFF
TGTGCCAGCAGTCCCATTACGGCCCTAGGCACAGTCGGGAAACTGTTTTTT
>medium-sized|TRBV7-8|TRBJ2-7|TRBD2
CASSLGLARSYEQYF
TGTGCCAGCAGCTTAGGACTAGCGAGATCCTACGAGCAGTACTTC
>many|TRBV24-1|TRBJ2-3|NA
CATSLRSTDTQYF
TGTGCCACCAGTTTAAGGAGCACAGATACGCAGTATTTT